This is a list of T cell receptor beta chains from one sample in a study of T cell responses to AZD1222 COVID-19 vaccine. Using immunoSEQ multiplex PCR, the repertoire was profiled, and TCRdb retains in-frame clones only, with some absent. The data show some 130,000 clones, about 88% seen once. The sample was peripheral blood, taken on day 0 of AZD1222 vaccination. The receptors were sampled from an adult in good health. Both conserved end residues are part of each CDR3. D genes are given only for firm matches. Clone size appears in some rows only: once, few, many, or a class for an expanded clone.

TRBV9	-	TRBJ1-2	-	CANQIAANYGYTF	TGTGCCAACCAAATAGCTGCTAACTATGGCTACACCTTC
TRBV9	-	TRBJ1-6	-	CASSPRTGNNSPLHF	TGTGCCAGCAGCCCCCGGACGGGAAATAATTCACCCCTCCACTTT
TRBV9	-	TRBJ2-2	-	CASSVLTGELFF	TGTGCCAGCAGCGTCTTAACCGGGGAGCTGTTTTTT
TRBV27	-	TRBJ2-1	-	CASSRYPGAGSNYNEQFF	TGTGCCAGCAGTCGGTACCCCGGAGCAGGGAGCAACTACAATGAGCAGTTCTTC
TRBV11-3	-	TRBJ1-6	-	CASSLDSTSPLHF	TGTGCCAGCAGCTTAGATTCAACTTCACCCCTCCACTTT
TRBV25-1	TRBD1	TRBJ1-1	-	CASSSDRGLTLNTEAFF	TGTGCCAGCAGTAGCGACAGGGGGTTAACCTTGAACACTGAAGCTTTCTTT
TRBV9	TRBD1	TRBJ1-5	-	CASSVSGQVGGQPQHF	TGTGCCAGCAGCGTATCAGGACAGGTCGGAGGCCAGCCCCAGCATTTT
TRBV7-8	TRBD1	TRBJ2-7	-	CASSFGTGVAEQYF	TGTGCCAGCAGCTTTGGGACAGGGGTAGCCGAGCAGTACTTC
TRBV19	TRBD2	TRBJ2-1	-	CASKQGTSGRIYNEQFF	TGTGCCAGTAAGCAAGGGACTAGCGGGAGAATCTACAATGAGCAGTTCTTC
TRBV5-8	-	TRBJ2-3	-	CASSFGGVATDTQYF	TGTGCCAGCAGCTTTGGCGGGGTGGCAACAGATACGCAGTATTTT
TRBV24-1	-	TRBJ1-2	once	CATSDLRSGYTF	TGTGCCACCAGTGATCTGCGTAGCGGCTACACCTTC
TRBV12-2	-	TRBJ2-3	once	CASRLVEGSTSCGTDTQYF	TGTGCAAGTCGCTTAGTGGAGGGGAGTACTAGCTGTGGGACAGATACGCAGTATTTT
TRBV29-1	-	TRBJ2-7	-	CSVELTVRPYEQYF	TGCAGCGTTGAATTGACGGTTCGTCCCTACGAGCAGTACTTC
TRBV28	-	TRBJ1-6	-	CASSKLVGGSYNSPLHF	TGTGCCAGCAGTAAACTTGTGGGAGGCTCCTATAATTCACCCCTCCACTTT
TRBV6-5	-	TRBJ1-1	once	CASSPTRIGAEAFF	TGTGCCAGCAGCCCGACTCGAATTGGCGCTGAAGCTTTCTTT
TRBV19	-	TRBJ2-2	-	CASKGPGTTGELFF	TGTGCCAGTAAGGGGCCAGGGACTACCGGGGAGCTGTTTTTT
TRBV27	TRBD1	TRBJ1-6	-	CASSVRDRGDYNSPLHF	TGTGCCAGCAGTGTACGGGACAGGGGGGACTATAATTCACCCCTCCACTTT
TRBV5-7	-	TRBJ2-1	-	CASTTMGRNEQFF	TGTGCCAGCACCACGATGGGGCGCAATGAGCAGTTCTTC
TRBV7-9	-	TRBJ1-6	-	CASSSPGNSPLHF	TGTGCCAGCAGCTCACCGGGGAATTCACCCCTCCACTTT
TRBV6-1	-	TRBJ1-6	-	CASSDVNNSPLHF	TGTGCCAGCAGTGATGTCAATAATTCACCCCTCCACTTT
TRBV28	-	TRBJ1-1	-	CASSPGAMNTEAFF	TGTGCCAGCAGCCCTGGAGCCATGAACACTGAAGCTTTCTTT
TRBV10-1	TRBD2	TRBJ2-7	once	CASSLPWTSVNEQYF	TGCGCCAGCAGTCTACCCTGGACTAGCGTGAACGAGCAGTACTTC
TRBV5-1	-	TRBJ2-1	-	CASSPPGSYNEQFF	TGCGCCAGCAGCCCACCGGGCTCCTACAATGAGCAGTTCTTC
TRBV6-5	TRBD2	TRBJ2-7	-	CASRRGLAYEQYF	TGTGCCAGCAGAAGAGGACTAGCTTACGAGCAGTACTTC
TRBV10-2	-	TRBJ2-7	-	CASSSKDVTYEQYF	TGCGCCAGCAGCTCGAAGGACGTCACCTACGAGCAGTACTTC
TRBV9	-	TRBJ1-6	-	CASSDRQNSPLHF	TGTGCCAGCAGCGACCGACAGAATTCACCCCTCCACTTT
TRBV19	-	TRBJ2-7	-	CASSNRDSQNPYEQYF	TGTGCCAGTAGCAACCGGGACTCCCAAAATCCCTACGAGCAGTACTTC
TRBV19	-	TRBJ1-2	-	CASSRLGGANYGYTF	TGTGCCAGTAGTAGGCTCGGGGGGGCTAACTATGGCTACACCTTC
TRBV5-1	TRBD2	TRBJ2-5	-	CASSFSGRSETQYF	TGCGCCAGCAGCTTTAGCGGGAGGAGCGAGACCCAGTACTTC
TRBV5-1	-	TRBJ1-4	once	CASSLFGQGRGDEKLFF	TGCGCCAGCAGCTTGTTTGGCCAGGGGCGGGGGGATGAAAAACTGTTTTTT
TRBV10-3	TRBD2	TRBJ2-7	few	CAISPSGGRDEQYF	TGTGCCATCAGCCCTAGCGGGGGGAGAGACGAGCAGTACTTC
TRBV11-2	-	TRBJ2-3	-	CASSVKGPTDTQYF	TGTGCCAGCAGCGTAAAGGGGCCCACAGATACGCAGTATTTT
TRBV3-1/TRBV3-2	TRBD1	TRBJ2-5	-	CASSQTGVQETQYF	TGTGCCAGCAGCCAGACAGGGGTCCAAGAGACCCAGTACTTC
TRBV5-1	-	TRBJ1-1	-	CASSPGFRDTEAFF	TGCGCCAGCAGCCCAGGGTTTCGGGACACTGAAGCTTTCTTT
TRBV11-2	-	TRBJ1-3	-	CASSLGPGSSGNTIYF	TGTGCCAGCAGCTTAGGCCCAGGGAGCTCTGGAAACACCATATATTTT
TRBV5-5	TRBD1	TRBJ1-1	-	CASSPTPGQEAFF	TGTGCCAGCAGTCCAACACCGGGACAGGAAGCTTTCTTT
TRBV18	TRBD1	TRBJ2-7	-	CASSPARQGASEQYF	TGTGCCAGCTCACCGGCACGACAGGGGGCCAGCGAGCAGTACTTC
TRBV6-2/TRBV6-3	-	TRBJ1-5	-	CASSFQRGGNQPQHF	TGTGCCAGCAGTTTTCAGCGAGGGGGGAATCAGCCCCAGCATTTT
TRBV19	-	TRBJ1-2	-	CASSMQGGYGYTF	TGTGCCAGTAGTATGCAGGGAGGATATGGCTACACCTTC
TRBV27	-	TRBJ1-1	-	CASSLKRNTEAFF	TGTGCCAGCAGTTTAAAAAGGAACACTGAAGCTTTCTTT
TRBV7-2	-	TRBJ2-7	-	CASSSGAGWGEQYF	TGTGCCAGCAGCTCAGGGGCAGGGTGGGGCGAGCAGTACTTC